This entry features one T cell receptor beta chain sequence. Its antigen is undetermined. The data were obtained in a study of T cells after yellow fever vaccination. The CDR3 is 15 residues long. Germline V gene lookup returns CDR1 SGHTA and CDR2 FQGTGA. Trimming at V came to 5 bases and at J to 2 bases, leaving 5 bases not matched to a gene. Making TCR cDNA involved 5'RACE template switching, which added UMIs and a universal primer site. One entry per CDR3 protein results from TCRdb running MiXCR on the 5' RACE reads. The data contain some 300,000 distinct CDR3 sequences, about 10% of them singletons. Study-level findings and limits: Although most clonotypes did not, a small share appeared in both CD4 and CD8 compartments. Abundant clonotypes from the bulk population could get into FACS-sorted repertoires as contaminants. Most clones from primary vaccination were detected again post-booster (roughly 95% CD4, approximately 90% CD8).

The sample here was CD4+ T cells sorted from PBMCs, taken 45 days after the yellow fever booster vaccination. The chain is built from TRBV7-3 and TRBJ2-1; TRBD2 agrees at 8 bases. The TCR comes from a man aged 18-30 years who received the YFV17D yellow fever vaccine. The CDR3 sequence is CASSVTSETYNEQFF. The CDR3 DNA is TGTGCCAGCAGCGTGACTAGCGAGACCTACAATGAGCAGTTCTTC.